This T cell receptor (beta chain) stems from a study of cytomegalovirus exposure and HLA in healthy donors. Study in general: The Caucasian-associated ancestry cluster held over 65% of approximately 400 genotyped donors. Study-wide results and caveats: In an earlier analysis, productive rearrangement rates for most beta V segments clustered near 90% or 30%.

Germline V lookup: CDR1 MDHEN, CDR2 SYDVKM. The CDR3 consists of 15 residues. Trimming took off 6 bases at V and 2 bases at J, with 14 bases between the two ends. Both 60 Vbeta primers and 13 Jbeta primers went into the PCR. Some clones are missing from TCRdb's copy, which holds only in-frame ones; the method was immunoSEQ multiplex PCR. Counted here are some 130,000 clones, approximately 82% occurring once; the ten biggest clones make up over 1.5%. This clone came up a few times. The antigen is not known. The source material was PBMCs. The chain is built from TRBV28 and TRBJ1-5; D perhaps matches TRBD1 (6 bases). The TCR comes from a man aged 35-49 years in good health and CMV-seronegative. CDR3 region: CASRGDTPGNQPQHF. For the CDR3, the DNA is TGTGCCAGCAGGGGGGACACACCTGGCAATCAGCCCCAGCATTTT.